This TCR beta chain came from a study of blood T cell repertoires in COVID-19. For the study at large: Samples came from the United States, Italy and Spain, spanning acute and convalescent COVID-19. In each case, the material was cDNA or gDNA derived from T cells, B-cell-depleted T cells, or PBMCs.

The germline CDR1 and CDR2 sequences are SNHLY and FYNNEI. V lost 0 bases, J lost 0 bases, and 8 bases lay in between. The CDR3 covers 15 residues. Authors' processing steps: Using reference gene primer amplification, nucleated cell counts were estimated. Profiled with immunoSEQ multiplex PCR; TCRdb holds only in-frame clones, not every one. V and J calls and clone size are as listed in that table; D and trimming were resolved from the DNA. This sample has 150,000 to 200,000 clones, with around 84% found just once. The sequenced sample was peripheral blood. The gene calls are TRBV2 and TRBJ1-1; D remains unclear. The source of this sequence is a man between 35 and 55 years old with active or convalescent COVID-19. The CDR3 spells CASSEAEGLNTEAFF. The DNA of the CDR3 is TGTGCCAGCAGTGAAGCGGAGGGATTGAACACTGAAGCTTTCTTT.